The table lists the clone carrying this T cell receptor (beta chain) with a few counts. TCRdb re-analysed the 5' RACE reads in MiXCR, keeping a single row per CDR3 protein. The sample records 500,000 to 550,000 distinct CDR3 sequences, roughly 22% being singletons. This entry is derived from a study of T-cell memory formation after mild COVID-19. Germline CDR1 and CDR2: SGHRS and YFSETQ. There are 15 residues in the CDR3. V shed 3 bases, J shed 9 bases, and the junction held 12 bases outside the gene matches. Sequencing was carried out using PBMCs or a T cell subset sorted from them (not recorded which). The receptor was derived from an adult woman who had mild COVID-19 (a few samples of this study predate the infection). Cell type and time point are not known. V and J are TRBV5-1 and TRBJ2-7; 10 nucleotides agree with TRBD1. The CDR3 DNA reads as TGCGCCAGCAGCTCCCGGGACAGGGGAAGTGGCGTGCAGTACTTC. It is translated as CASSSRDRGSGVQYF.